This T cell receptor beta chain was profiled in a study of CD8 T cells in ankylosing spondylitis (dated by TCRdb to the late 2010s). Regarding the research as a whole: The study profiled T cell receptor beta repertoires in healthy donors and ankylosing spondylitis patients to find disease-linked TCR variants. The whole study cohort included some 100 healthy donors and 25 ankylosing spondylitis patients. Peripheral blood was sampled, and synovial fluid was also collected from ankylosing spondylitis patients. The investigation overall reported the following: The disease-linked clones showed a CD8+ phenotype and occurred at relatively low frequencies in peripheral blood. The disease-linked clones were reported to be significantly enriched in matched synovial fluid samples from ankylosing spondylitis patients. A TCR beta motif made up of several highly homologous amino acid variants appeared to be characteristic of blood from ankylosing spondylitis patients. Some of the motif variants had been reported before in the synovial fluid and blood of reactive arthritis patients, a finding that suggests common disease-initiation mechanisms.

This clonotype was found a few times. This receptor's antigen is unknown. No much larger clone exists at a distance of one base, and base qualities are not known. The CDR3 contains 16 residues, cysteine and phenylalanine counted. The read is trimmed to its CDR3 DNA, 48 bases read in frame from base 1. From a lookup of the germline V gene, CDR1 and CDR2 are SGHRS and YFSETQ. V loses 0 bases, J loses 2 bases, and the germline ends lie 13 bases apart. Reads for this sample came from an Illumina HiSeq 2500. Quantitative 5'-RACE with molecular barcodes was the method used to prepare the TCR beta libraries. The study's own analysis went as follows. A new computational method based on a probabilistic model of VDJ rearrangement was used to identify disease-linked TCR variants. In-frame beta chains were kept once TCRdb had trimmed the public reads at Q25 with fastp and called clones with MiXCR. All rows with the same CDR3 protein become a single entry with the most common DNA and genes. In this record, the V and J calls reflect TCRdb's handling and not the investigators' own analysis. This sample is represented by under 450,000 distinct CDR3 sequences; about 20% of them were singletons. The biggest ten clones account for around 13% of the sample.

What was sequenced was blood, either unsorted or a sorted T cell fraction (not recorded which). The chain is made from TRBV5-1 and TRBJ2-3; the D gene assignment is ambiguous. This receptor was taken from a male donor with ankylosing spondylitis or in good health (not recorded which). The CDR3 corresponds to CASSLVSKYHTDTQYF. The sequence in DNA is TGCGCCAGCAGCTTGGTGTCGAAGTACCACACAGATACGCAGTATTTT.